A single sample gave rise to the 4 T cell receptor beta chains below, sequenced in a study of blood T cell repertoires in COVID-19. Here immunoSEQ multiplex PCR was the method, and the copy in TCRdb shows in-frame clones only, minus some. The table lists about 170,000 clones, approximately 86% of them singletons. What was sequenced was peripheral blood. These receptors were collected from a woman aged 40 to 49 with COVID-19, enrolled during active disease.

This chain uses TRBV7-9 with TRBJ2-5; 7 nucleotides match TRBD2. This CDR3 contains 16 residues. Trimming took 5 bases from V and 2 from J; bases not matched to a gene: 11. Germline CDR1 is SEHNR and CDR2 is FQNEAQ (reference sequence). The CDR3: CASSGTTRDGQETQYF. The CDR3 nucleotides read TGTGCCAGCAGCGGGACTACCCGGGACGGACAAGAGACCCAGTACTTC.

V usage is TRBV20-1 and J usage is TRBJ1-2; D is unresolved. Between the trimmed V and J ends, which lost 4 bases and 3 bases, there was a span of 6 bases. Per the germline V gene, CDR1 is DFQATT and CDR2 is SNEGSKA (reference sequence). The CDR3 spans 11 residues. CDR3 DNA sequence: TGCAGTGCTAACACCCACTATGGCTACACCTTC. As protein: CSANTHYGYTF.

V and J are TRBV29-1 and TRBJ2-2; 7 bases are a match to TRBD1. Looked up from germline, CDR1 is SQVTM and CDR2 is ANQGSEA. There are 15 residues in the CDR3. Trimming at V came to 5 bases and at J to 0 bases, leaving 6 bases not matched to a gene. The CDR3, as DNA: TGCAGCGTTCAACAGGGGCCCGCGAACACCGGGGAGCTGTTTTTT. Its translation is CSVQQGPANTGELFF.

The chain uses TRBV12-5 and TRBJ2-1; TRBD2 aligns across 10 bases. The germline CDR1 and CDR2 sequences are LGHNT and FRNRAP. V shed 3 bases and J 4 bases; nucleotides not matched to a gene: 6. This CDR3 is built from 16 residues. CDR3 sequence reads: CASGFASGGAYNEQFF. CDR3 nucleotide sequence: TGTGCTAGTGGTTTTGCCAGCGGGGGGGCGTACAATGAGCAGTTCTTC.